Shown below are 16 T cell receptor beta chains from a single sample sequenced in a study of T cell clonotyping in hematopoietic cell transplantation. Measured with immunoSEQ multiplex PCR; TCRdb has only the in-frame clones, and not every one. The profile shows about 16,000 clones, 71% of them singletons. The specimen was peripheral blood mononuclear cells. The receptor source for this set is a woman aged 55-69 years in good health. Some clones in this sample may be carry-over from other donors' samples.

This CDR3 is CASGQGEGYGYTF. The CDR3 DNA reads as TGTGCCAGCGGCCAGGGCGAGGGCTATGGCTACACCTTC. This chain uses TRBV9 with TRBJ1-2; D perhaps matches TRBD1 (5 bases). V lost 7 bases, J lost 4 bases, and 14 bases lay in between. Per the germline V gene, CDR1 is SGDLS and CDR2 is YYNGEE. This CDR3 is 13 amino acids long.

The V gene is TRBV29-1, the J gene TRBJ1-2, with D possibly TRBD1 on 5 matching bases. This CDR3 is built from 13 residues. Germline values: CDR1 SQVTM, CDR2 ANQGSEA. Trimming cost V 6 bases and J 1 base, with 12 bases left between them. The CDR3 reads CSVRIDSNYGYTF. Written as DNA, the CDR3 is TGCAGCGTGAGGATAGACAGTAACTATGGCTACACCTTC.

This clone was seen once. The rearrangement links TRBV2 to TRBJ2-3; D could derive from TRBD1 or TRBD2 (5 bases each). Trimming removed 7 bases from V and 5 bases from J, with 16 bases in between. CDR3 length: 14 amino acids. Germline V gives CDR1 SNHLY, CDR2 FYNNEI. The CDR3 bases are TGTGCCAGCATACCGGGGCGGTCACAAGATACGCAGTATTTT. Translated, it gives CASIPGRSQDTQYF.

This chain connects TRBV7-2 to TRBJ1-1; D not certain. This CDR3 has 14 amino acids. Germline V lookup: CDR1 SGHTA, CDR2 FQGNSA. The V gene lost 2 bases and the J gene lost 1 base, with 8 bases spanning the gap. CDR3 amino acids: CASSLMRANTEAFF. The CDR3 nucleotides are TGTGCCAGCAGCTTAATGCGGGCGAACACTGAAGCTTTCTTT.

This clone has only a few counts. This chain links TRBV5-6 with TRBJ1-1, with D possibly being TRBD1 (6 bases). V was trimmed by 0 bases and J by 4 bases, leaving 10 bases between them. Germline V gene sequence: CDR1 SGHDT, CDR2 YYEEEE. The CDR3 consists of 14 residues. This chain's CDR3 is CASSLAGGPTEAFF. CDR3 nucleotide sequence: TGTGCCAGCAGCTTGGCGGGGGGCCCCACTGAAGCTTTCTTT.

The chain uses TRBV7-6 and TRBJ1-1; 8 bases map to TRBD1. This CDR3 has 14 residues. Germline V gives CDR1 SGHVS, CDR2 FNYEAQ. V shed 2 bases and J 1 base; nucleotides not matched to a gene: 0. The CDR3 DNA sequence: TGTGCCAGCAGCTTACAGGGGGCGAACACTGAAGCTTTCTTT. Protein: CASSLQGANTEAFF.

The sample holds one count of this clone. The chain recombines TRBV9 with TRBJ2-7, with TRBD1 matching 9 bases. The CDR3 consists of 16 residues. J gave up 3 bases and V 0 bases, and 7 bases lay outside the gene matches. Germline V gives CDR1 SGDLS, CDR2 YYNGEE. The CDR3 nucleotides read TGTGCCAGCAGCGTAGGATTGGGACAGGGAGGCTACGAGCAGTACTTC. It translates to CASSVGLGQGGYEQYF.

This clone was recorded a few times. This rearrangement joins TRBV9 to TRBJ1-5; D is undetermined. Germline V gives CDR1 SGDLS, CDR2 YYNGEE. The CDR3 has 14 amino acids. Deletions cut 5 bases from V and 2 bases from J, with 11 bases between. The CDR3 region has the DNA TGTGCCAGCAGTCTCATGGATGGCAATCAGCCCCAGCATTTT. Its protein product is CASSLMDGNQPQHF.

The chain employs TRBV11-1 and TRBJ1-4; TRBD1 matches 8 bases. This CDR3 region has 13 residues. CDR1 SGHAT and CDR2 FQDESV come from the germline V gene (reference sequence). Trimming took 5 bases from V and 7 from J; bases not matched to a gene: 3. The CDR3, as DNA: TGTGCCAGCAGCACCGGGACAGGTGAAAAACTGTTTTTT. Translating gives CASSTGTGEKLFF.

This chain joins TRBV9 and TRBJ2-5; 10 nucleotides align to TRBD1. Germline V lookup: CDR1 SGDLS, CDR2 YYNGEE. V lost 2 bases to trimming and J lost 4 bases; unmatched junction nucleotides: 11. CDR3 length: 17 amino acids. In DNA form, the CDR3 reads TGTGCCAGCAGCGTCCAAGACAGGGGGCGTTTTTTAGAGACCCAGTACTTC. This encodes CASSVQDRGRFLETQYF.

This rearrangement joins TRBV29-1 to TRBJ1-1; the D is unclear. The CDR3 loop spans 11 amino acids. V was trimmed by 4 bases and J by 7 bases, leaving 10 bases between them. Germline CDR1 and CDR2: SQVTM and ANQGSEA. In DNA form, the CDR3 reads TGCAGCGTTGGTGTATCGGTTGAAGCTTTCTTT. This gives the protein CSVGVSVEAFF.

This chain joins TRBV2 and TRBJ1-5, with D perhaps TRBD1 (5 bases). The germline CDR1 and CDR2 sequences are SNHLY and FYNNEI. The germline V and J ends were trimmed by 8 bases and 0 bases, with 17 bases remaining between them. This CDR3 comprises 16 residues. The chain's CDR3 is CASGGGRQGSNQPQHF. The CDR3 region has the DNA TGTGCCAGCGGGGGGGGGAGGCAGGGTAGCAATCAGCCCCAGCATTTT.

This chain uses TRBV9 with TRBJ1-2, with 9 nucleotides matching TRBD1. The CDR3 is made up of 14 amino acids. Trimming took 4 bases from V and 7 from J; bases not matched to a gene: 8. In germline, CDR1 is SGDLS, CDR2 YYNGEE. The CDR3 region is CASSTTGGAGGYTF. CDR3 DNA sequence: TGTGCCAGCAGCACGACAGGGGGAGCGGGTGGCTACACCTTC.

The chain carries TRBV9 and TRBJ1-4; maybe TRBD1 (5 bases). This CDR3 has 15 amino acids. The V end lost 0 bases, the J end lost 8 bases, and 14 bases lay between the germline ends. CDR1 and CDR2 from the germline V gene are SGDLS and YYNGEE. The CDR3 loop is CASSVGQPEIEKLFF. The CDR3 nucleotides are TGTGCCAGCAGCGTAGGACAGCCGGAAATCGAAAAACTGTTTTTT.

The chain joins TRBV6-6 to TRBJ1-2, with 10 bases lining up with TRBD1. Germline lookup yields CDR1 MNHNY and CDR2 SVGAGI (reference sequence). Trimming at V came to 4 bases and at J to 7 bases, leaving 3 bases not matched to a gene. The CDR3 sequence is 13 residues long. The DNA for the CDR3 is TGTGCCAGCAGTTGGGGGACAGGGGCTGGCTACACCTTC. Translation gives CASSWGTGAGYTF.

The chain joins TRBV7-6 to TRBJ2-2; D remains unclear. The CDR3 is made up of 13 amino acids. Germline values: CDR1 SGHVS, CDR2 FNYEAQ. Trimming removed 3 bases from V and 8 bases from J, with 10 bases in between. CDR3 sequence: CASSLVSQGELFF. For the CDR3, the DNA is TGTGCCAGCAGCTTGGTCAGCCAGGGGGAGCTGTTTTTT.